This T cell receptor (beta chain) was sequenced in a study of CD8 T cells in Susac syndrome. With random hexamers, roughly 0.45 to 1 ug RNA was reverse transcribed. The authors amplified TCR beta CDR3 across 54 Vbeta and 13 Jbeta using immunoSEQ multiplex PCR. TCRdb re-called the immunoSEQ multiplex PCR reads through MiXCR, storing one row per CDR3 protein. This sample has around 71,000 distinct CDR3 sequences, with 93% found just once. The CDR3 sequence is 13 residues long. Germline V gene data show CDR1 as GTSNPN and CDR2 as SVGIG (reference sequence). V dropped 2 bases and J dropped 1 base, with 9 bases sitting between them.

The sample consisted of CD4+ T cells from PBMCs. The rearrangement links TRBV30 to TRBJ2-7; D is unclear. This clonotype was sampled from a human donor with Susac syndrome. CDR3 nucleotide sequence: TGTGCCTGGAGTAGCTTGCGGTCCTACGAGCAGTACTTC. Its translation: CAWSSLRSYEQYF.